This T cell receptor (beta chain) was documented in a study of T cell repertoires in cytomegalovirus infection. Study in general: The study used recently identified HLA-C-restricted and well-studied HLA-B-restricted CMV epitopes.

The CDR3 covers 15 residues. The V gene's germline CDR1 is MNHEY and CDR2 SVGEGT. Trimming took off 8 bases at V and 6 bases at J, with 19 bases between the two ends. MiXCR, run by TCRdb on the reads, gives a single entry per CDR3 protein. In the table there are fewer than 350,000 distinct CDR3 sequences, 25% to 35% of which are singletons. Concerning this clonotype: Antigen unknown.

This clonotype originated in a human donor in good health (CMV status not recorded). Some clones in this sample may be carry-over from other donors' samples. The chain links TRBV6-2 or TRBV6-3 to TRBJ2-2, with D tentatively TRBD2 (6 bases). This specimen consisted of cultured PBMCs, obtained from culture after CMV antigen stimulation. CDR3 residues: CASVSGAIGAGELFF. In DNA, the CDR3 is TGTGCCAGCGTCTCGGGAGCGATCGGTGCCGGGGAGCTGTTTTTT.